This T cell receptor (beta chain) emerged from a study of blood T cell repertoires in COVID-19. In the original processing: How many nucleated cells were present was estimated from reference gene primer amplification. The method was immunoSEQ multiplex PCR; TCRdb's version includes in-frame clones alone and lacks a portion of them. The V and J calls and clone size are taken from that table; D and trimming were inferred from the DNA. In the table there are around 220,000 clones, roughly 82% of which are singletons. Trimming stripped 4 bases from V and 1 base from J, with 13 bases between. CDR1 is MNHEY, CDR2 SVGAGI, per germline. The CDR3 contains 15 residues.

Source material: peripheral blood. The TCR was taken from a woman at least 80 years old with active or convalescent COVID-19. V gene TRBV6-5 combines with J gene TRBJ1-1, with a tentative D call TRBD1 (6 bases). In DNA form, the CDR3 reads TGTGCCAGCAGTTTAAGCAGGGGATGGAACACTGAAGCTTTCTTT. Translating gives CASSLSRGWNTEAFF.